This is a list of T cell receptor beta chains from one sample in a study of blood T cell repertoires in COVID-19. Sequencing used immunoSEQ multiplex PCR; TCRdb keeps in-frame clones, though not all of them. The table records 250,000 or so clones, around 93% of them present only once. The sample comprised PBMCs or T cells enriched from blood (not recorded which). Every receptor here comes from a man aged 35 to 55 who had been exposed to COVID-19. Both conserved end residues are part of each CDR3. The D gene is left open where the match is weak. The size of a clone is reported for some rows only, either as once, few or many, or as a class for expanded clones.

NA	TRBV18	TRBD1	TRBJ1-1	TGTGCCAGCCCAGGAGGATCGGGACAGGGTGTATTAAAGACTGAAGCTTTCTTT	CASPGGSGQGVLKTEAFF
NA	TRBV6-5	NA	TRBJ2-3	TGTGCCAGCAGTTCCCAGGGAACACCCACAGATACGCAGTATTTT	CASSSQGTPTDTQYF
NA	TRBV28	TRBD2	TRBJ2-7	TGTGCCAGCAGTTTTGTCGGCGGGGGGACCTACGAGCAGTACTTC	CASSFVGGGTYEQYF
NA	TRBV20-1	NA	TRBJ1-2	TGCAGTGCTAGTAACAGTAACTATGGCTACACCTTC	CSASNSNYGYTF
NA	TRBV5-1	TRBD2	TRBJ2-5	TGCGCCAGCAGCTTGGAGGCTAGCGGGAGTGAGACCCAGTACTTC	CASSLEASGSETQYF
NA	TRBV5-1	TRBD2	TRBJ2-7	TGCGCCAGCAGCTTGGTCGGTAGCGGGATGAGCTACGAGCAGTACTTC	CASSLVGSGMSYEQYF
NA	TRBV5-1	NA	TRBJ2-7	TGCGCCAGCAGCTTGGCTGGCCATGTCTACGAGCAGTACTTC	CASSLAGHVYEQYF
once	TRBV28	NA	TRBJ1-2	TGTGCCAGCAGTTTTACCCCGTATGGGCTTTCTAACTATGGCTACACCTTC	CASSFTPYGLSNYGYTF
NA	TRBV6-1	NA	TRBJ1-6	TGTGCCAGCCGTGACGGGGGGAGGCCCCTCCACTTT	CASRDGGRPLHF
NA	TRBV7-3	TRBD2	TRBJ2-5	TGTGCCAGCAGCTTAATCGGGAGGACCGCCGGAGAGACCCAGTACTTC	CASSLIGRTAGETQYF
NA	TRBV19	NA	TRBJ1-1	TGTGCCAGTAGTATAGGCAGGAACACTGAAGCTTTCTTT	CASSIGRNTEAFF
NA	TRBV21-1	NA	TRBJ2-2	TGTGCCAGCAGTCCCCGACAGGATTCCACCGGGGAGCTGTTTTTT	CASSPRQDSTGELFF
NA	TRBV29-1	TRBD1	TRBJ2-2	TGCAGCTTCCCCCGGGACAGCACCGGGGAGCTGTTTTTT	CSFPRDSTGELFF
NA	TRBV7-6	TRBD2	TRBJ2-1	TGTGCCAGCAGTCGCCTAGCGGGATTTAACAATGAGCAGTTCTTC	CASSRLAGFNNEQFF
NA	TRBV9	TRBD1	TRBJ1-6	TGTGCCAGCAGCGGCAGCCCGGGACAGGGGTGGTCACCCCTCCACTTT	CASSGSPGQGWSPLHF
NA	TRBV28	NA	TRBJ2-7	TGTGCCAGCAGTGACAGTGCCGAGCAGTACTTC	CASSDSAEQYF